Shown below are 3 T cell receptor beta chains from a single sample sequenced in a study of T cell responses to AZD1222 COVID-19 vaccine. Clones were sequenced by immunoSEQ multiplex PCR, and TCRdb holds only the in-frame ones, with some missing. The repertoire holds about 140,000 clones, about 92% seen once, with less than 0.95% in the top ten. The specimen was peripheral blood, collected on day 0 of MenACWY control vaccination. All receptors derive from an adult in good health.

This sequence joins TRBV12-2 and TRBJ2-5. TRBV12-2 is a documented pseudogene. This CDR3 region has 9 residues. CDR3 in DNA: TGTGCAAGTCGCTTAGCGGGGGACTTC. As protein: CASRLAGDF.

The chain carries TRBV10-3 and TRBJ1-2; no firm D call. Germline V lookup: CDR1 ENHRY, CDR2 SYGVKD. V was pared by 2 bases and J by 2 bases, with 12 bases between. The CDR3 is made up of 15 amino acids. In nucleotides, the CDR3 is TGTGCCATCAGTGAGGTTCGGCAACCAAACTATGGCTACACCTTC. This gives the protein CAISEVRQPNYGYTF.

J is TRBJ2-5 and V is TRBV6-5, with no clear D. V was clipped by 8 bases and J by 5 bases, with 6 bases between them. The CDR3 runs 10 residues. Germline lookup yields CDR1 MNHEY and CDR2 SVGAGI. The CDR3: CASGRETQYF. The CDR3 DNA is TGTGCCAGCGGAAGGGAGACCCAGTACTTC.